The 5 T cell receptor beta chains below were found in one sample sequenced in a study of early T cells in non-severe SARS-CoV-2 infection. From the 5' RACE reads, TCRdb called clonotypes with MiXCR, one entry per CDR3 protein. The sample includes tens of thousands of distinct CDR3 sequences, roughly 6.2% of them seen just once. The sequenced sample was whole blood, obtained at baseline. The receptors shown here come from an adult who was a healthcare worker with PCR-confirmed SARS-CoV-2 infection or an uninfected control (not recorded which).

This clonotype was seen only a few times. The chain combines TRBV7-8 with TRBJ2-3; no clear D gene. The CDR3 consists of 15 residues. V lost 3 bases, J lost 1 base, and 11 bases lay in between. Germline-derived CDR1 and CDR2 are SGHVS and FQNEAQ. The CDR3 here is CASSLLASRTDTQYF. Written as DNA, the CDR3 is TGTGCCAGCAGCTTGCTCGCGTCGCGCACAGATACGCAGTATTTT.

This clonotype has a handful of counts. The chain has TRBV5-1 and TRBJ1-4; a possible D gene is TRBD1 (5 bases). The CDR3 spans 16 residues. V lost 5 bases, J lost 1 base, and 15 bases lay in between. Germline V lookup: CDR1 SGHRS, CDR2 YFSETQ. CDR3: CASSLDRDGTNEKLFF. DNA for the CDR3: TGCGCCAGCAGTCTCGACCGGGACGGAACTAATGAAAAACTGTTTTTT.

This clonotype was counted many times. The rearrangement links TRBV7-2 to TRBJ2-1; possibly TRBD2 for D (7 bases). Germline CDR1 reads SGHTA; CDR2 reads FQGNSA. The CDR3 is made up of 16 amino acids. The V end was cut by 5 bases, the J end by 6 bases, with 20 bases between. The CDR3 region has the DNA TGTGCCAGCAGCCCCTTAGGGAGGGGGGCCATCAATGAGCAGTTCTTC. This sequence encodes CASSPLGRGAINEQFF.

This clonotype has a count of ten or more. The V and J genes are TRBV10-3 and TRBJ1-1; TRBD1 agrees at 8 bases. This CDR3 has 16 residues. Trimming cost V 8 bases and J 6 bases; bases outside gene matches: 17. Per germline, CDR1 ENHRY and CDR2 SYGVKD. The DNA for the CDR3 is TGTGCCATCGGGACCCCCCAAGGACAGGGATCCTCTGAAGCTTTCTTT. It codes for CAIGTPQGQGSSEAFF.

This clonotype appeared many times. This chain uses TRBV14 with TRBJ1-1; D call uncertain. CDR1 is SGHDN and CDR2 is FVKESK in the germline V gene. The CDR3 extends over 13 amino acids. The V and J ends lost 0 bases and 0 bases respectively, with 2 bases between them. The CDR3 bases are TGTGCCAGCAGCCAAGAACTGAACACTGAAGCTTTCTTT. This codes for CASSQELNTEAFF.